The 3 T cell receptor beta chains given below trace back to one sample, sequenced in a study of chemoradiotherapy in HPV16-positive cancers. Sequencing was performed with immunoSEQ multiplex PCR; in TCRdb, only in-frame clones are kept and a portion is missing. In the table there are roughly 30,000 clones, 92% of which are singletons. The source material was blood, sampled from a patient who underwent chemoradiotherapy. These receptors all stem from a human donor with HPV-associated anogenital cancer.

This rearrangement joins TRBV5-4 to TRBJ1-2; tentative D call: TRBD1 (6 bases). Germline V gene lookup returns CDR1 SGHNT and CDR2 YYREEE (reference sequence). With 4 bases removed from V and 5 bases from J, the gap between germline ends came to 15 bases. This CDR3 is 14 amino acids long. In DNA form, the CDR3 reads TGTGCCAGCAGCGCTAGGGGGACGGATTATGGCTACACCTTC. It yields the protein CASSARGTDYGYTF.

This clone showed up just a few times. This rearrangement joins TRBV5-6 to TRBJ1-2; D is perhaps TRBD1 (5 bases). The CDR3 runs 18 residues. V lost 2 bases and J lost 1, with 21 bases in between. Per germline, CDR1 SGHDT and CDR2 YYEEEE. The CDR3 is CASSFPMGGDANNYGYTF. The CDR3 nucleotides read TGTGCCAGCAGCTTTCCTATGGGGGGGGACGCCAATAACTATGGCTACACCTTC.

The chain is built from TRBV5-1 and TRBJ1-5; possibly TRBD1 for D (5 bases). V lost 2 bases and J lost 4, with 19 bases in between. Germline V gene data show CDR1 as SGHRS and CDR2 as YFSETQ. This CDR3 is built from 17 residues. The CDR3 here is CASSFYLDSLGNQPQHF. CDR3 coding DNA: TGCGCCAGCAGCTTTTACCTAGACAGCTTGGGGAATCAGCCCCAGCATTTT.